This TCR beta chain was sequenced in a study of T cell clonality in common variable immunodeficiency. Data came from immunoSEQ multiplex PCR; TCRdb stores just in-frame clones and leaves some out. The repertoire consists of about 35,000 clones, none detected only once. Findings of the study overall: Reportedly, TCR beta sequences from common variable immunodeficiency showed fewer deletions and N-nucleotide insertions. Compared with healthy controls, CVID subjects showed increased TCRbeta clonality, mostly in about a third.

The germline V gene has CDR1 KGHSH and CDR2 LQKENI. CDR3 size: 18 residues. J lost 4 bases, V lost 5 bases, and 16 bases had no gene match. In this sample, this clone turned up many times. Its antigen is unknown. The CDR3 extends 3 residues past the end of the read, so its final part is completed from the germline J gene. V gene TRBV18 combines with J gene TRBJ2-7; TRBD1 matches 11 bases. Sequencing used peripheral blood mononuclear cells. The clonotype was recovered from a person aged 18 to 70 in good health. The CDR3 loop is CASSNRDRGFFYLYEQYF. The covered CDR3 bases are TGTGCCAGCTCAAACCGGGACAGGGGGTTTTTCTACCTTTACGAG.